This is a list of T cell receptor beta chains from one sample in a study of OX40 agonist ivuxolimab in advanced cancers. TCRdb's copy holds only in-frame clones and misses some; the assay was immunoSEQ multiplex PCR. The sample shows 30,000 to 40,000 clones, roughly 89% of them seen only once. Specimen: CD4+ or CD8+ T cells sorted from blood, collected in a trial of the OX40 agonist ivuxolimab. The source is an adult with an advanced solid tumor such as melanoma, head and neck, liver or kidney cancer. CDR3s include the opening cysteine and the closing phenylalanine or tryptophan. Each record gives: J gene, V gene, clone size, D gene, CDR3 DNA, CDR3 protein. D genes are given only for firm matches. For some rows the clone size is stated as once, few or many, or as a class when expanded; others skip it.

>TRBJ1-4|TRBV7-9|-|TRBD1
TGTGCCAGCAGCTTAGGGCAGGGGGCGTCGGCGACTAATGAAAAACTGTTTTTT
CASSLGQGASATNEKLFF
>TRBJ1-2|TRBV28|-|-
TGTGCCAGCAGTCTCTCCATGAGGTCAGGCTATGGCTACACCTTC
CASSLSMRSGYGYTF
>TRBJ2-2|TRBV18|-|-
TGTGCCAGCTCACCACAGTCTCAAGGAGGGCCGTCGGGCACCGGGGAGCTGTTTTTT
CASSPQSQGGPSGTGELFF
>TRBJ2-1|TRBV6-6|-|-
TGTGCCAGCAGTTACTCGGGGTACTCCTACAATGAGCAGTTCTTC
CASSYSGYSYNEQFF
>TRBJ2-7|TRBV5-1|-|TRBD2
TGCGCCAGCAGCTTCTTCCTAGCGGGATCGTACGAGCAGTACTTC
CASSFFLAGSYEQYF
>TRBJ2-2|TRBV4-3|-|-
TGCGCCAGCAGCCAAGACCCGGGAGTCGGAACAGTCGGGGAGCTGTTTTTT
CASSQDPGVGTVGELFF
>TRBJ1-2|TRBV7-9|-|-
TGTGCCAGCAGCTTAGTATCCAATCAAGGCTACACCTTC
CASSLVSNQGYTF
>TRBJ1-3|TRBV19|-|-
TGTGCCAGTAGCGCTAATTCTGGAAACACCATATATTTT
CASSANSGNTIYF
>TRBJ1-1|TRBV7-2|-|-
TGTGCCAGCAGCTTATGGGAGGGGGTCACTGAAGCTTTCTTT
CASSLWEGVTEAFF
>TRBJ1-2|TRBV28|few|TRBD1
TGTGCCAGCAGTCTCGGACAGGGACGGGATGGCTACACCTTC
CASSLGQGRDGYTF
>TRBJ1-2|TRBV11-2|-|-
TGTGCCAGCAGCTTAGGGCCAGGGTACTATGGCTACACCTTC
CASSLGPGYYGYTF
>TRBJ2-2|TRBV7-3|-|-
TGTGCCAGCAGCTTATTCCGGACAGCGGGCACCGGGGAGCTGTTTTTT
CASSLFRTAGTGELFF
>TRBJ2-1|TRBV9|-|TRBD2
TGTGCCAGCAGCGTTACTAGCGGGAGCTACAATGAGCAGTTCTTC
CASSVTSGSYNEQFF
>TRBJ2-5|TRBV5-4|-|-
TGTGCCAGCAGCTTGGGGGTCGGGGAGACCCAGTACTTC
CASSLGVGETQYF